These 32 T cell receptor beta chains share one sample of origin, sequenced in a study of beta chain features in type 1 diabetes. Study results and caveats: TCRB CDR3s were moderately but significantly shorter in Type 1 diabetes patients in all four CD4+ subsets.

The investigators reverse transcribed all of the isolated RNA, so they sequenced expressed TCRB transcripts. Only in-frame clones appear in the TCRdb table, and some are missing; sequencing was by immunoSEQ multiplex PCR. The table lists hundreds of thousands of clones, 13% of them singletons. No cognate antigen is known for these TCRs. Sequenced sample: naive CD4+ T cells from blood. The receptors were sampled from a man aged 18 to 29 with type 1 diabetes.

This clone came up a few times. V usage is TRBV29-1 and J usage is TRBJ2-4; D is perhaps TRBD2 (5 bases). The germline CDR1 and CDR2 sequences are SQVTM and ANQGSEA. The V and J ends lost 8 bases and 3 bases respectively, with 20 bases between them. This CDR3 contains 15 residues. The CDR3 nucleotides read TGCAGCATTCCTCCCGGGGATTCGGGCAAAAACATTCAGTACTTC. This sequence encodes CSIPPGDSGKNIQYF.

This clone was found a few times. The chain combines TRBV25-1 with TRBJ2-1; possibly TRBD1 for D (5 bases). The germline V gene encodes CDR1 MGHDK and CDR2 SYGVNS. V was trimmed by 4 bases and J by 2 bases, leaving 15 bases between them. The CDR3 has 16 residues. In DNA, the CDR3 is TGTGCCAGCAGTGCCGTTTGGACAAACGCCTACAATGAGCAGTTCTTC. Protein product: CASSAVWTNAYNEQFF. Using reference TRBV25-1 and TRBJ2-1 for the parts outside the CDR3, the full variable domain is EADIYQTPRYLVIGTGKKITLECSQTMGHDKMYWYQQDPGMELHLIHYSYGVNSTEKGDLSSESTVSRIRTEHFPLTLESARPSHTSQYLCASSAVWTNAYNEQFFGPGTRLTVL.

The CDR3 loop is CASHPLAGSTDTQYF. CDR3 DNA sequence: TGTGCCAGCCACCCACTAGCGGGGAGCACAGATACGCAGTATTTT. The chain links TRBV28 to TRBJ2-3, with TRBD2 matching over 10 bases. The CDR3 contains 15 residues. Germline values: CDR1 MDHEN, CDR2 SYDVKM. V lost 8 bases to trimming and J lost 0 bases; unmatched junction nucleotides: 5.

This rearrangement joins TRBV30 to TRBJ1-3; a possible D gene is TRBD1 (6 bases). The V and J ends lost 5 bases and 2 bases respectively, with 13 bases between them. The CDR3 has 14 amino acids. Germline V lookup: CDR1 GTSNPN, CDR2 SVGIG (reference sequence). The DNA for the CDR3 is TGTGCCTGGTCCCAGGGGAAGGCTGGAAACACCATATATTTT. It encodes CAWSQGKAGNTIYF. The full variable domain, completed using reference TRBV30 and TRBJ1-3, is SQTIHQWPATLVQPVGSPLSLECTVEGTSNPNLYWYRQAAGRGLQLLFYSVGIGQISSEVPQNLSASRPQDRQFILSSKKLLLSDSGFYLCAWSQGKAGNTIYFGEGSWLTVV.

In this sample, this clone turned up a few times. This chain joins TRBV5-1 and TRBJ2-1, with 13 positions matching TRBD2. CDR1 is SGHRS, CDR2 YFSETQ, per germline. This CDR3 has 15 amino acids. V dropped 5 bases and J dropped 6; count of bases not matched to a gene: 5. CDR3 residues: CASRQTSGGRNEQFF. CDR3 coding DNA: TGCGCCAGCAGGCAGACTAGCGGGGGGCGCAATGAGCAGTTCTTC.

The chain links TRBV14 to TRBJ2-7; D is unclear. Trimming took off 0 bases at V and 2 bases at J, with 11 bases between the two ends. CDR1 is SGHDN and CDR2 is FVKESK in the germline V gene. CDR3 size: 15 residues. As DNA, the CDR3 is TGTGCCAGCAGCCAAGAGTCCGACCGGACCTACGAGCAGTACTTC. Translating it yields CASSQESDRTYEQYF.

The V and J genes are TRBV19 and TRBJ1-4; TRBD1 aligns across 7 bases. The germline gives CDR1 LNHDA, CDR2 SQIVND (reference sequence). The trim removed 2 bases at V and 4 bases at J, leaving 1 base unmatched. The CDR3 consists of 14 residues. CDR3 in amino acids: CASSIQGGNEKLFF. The CDR3 DNA sequence: TGTGCCAGTAGTATACAGGGGGGTAATGAAAAACTGTTTTTT.

The chain links TRBV6-1 to TRBJ1-6; TRBD1 might be the D (6 bases). V shed 2 bases and J shed 10 bases, with 12 bases lying between them. CDR1 is MNHNS and CDR2 is SASEGT in the germline V gene. The CDR3 extends over 14 amino acids. The CDR3 region is CASSEKGDPSPLHF. The CDR3 DNA sequence: TGTGCCAGCAGTGAAAAGGGGGACCCATCACCCCTCCACTTT.

In this sample, this clone turned up a few times. The chain uses TRBV5-6 and TRBJ2-1; 11 positions agree with TRBD2. The trim removed 2 bases at V and 3 bases at J, leaving 1 base unmatched. This CDR3 comprises 15 residues. Germline V gene sequence: CDR1 SGHDT, CDR2 YYEEEE. As DNA, the CDR3 is TGTGCCAGCAGCTTTACTAGCGGGGGCTACAATGAGCAGTTCTTC. Translation gives CASSFTSGGYNEQFF.

The chain employs TRBV6-5 and TRBJ2-7; TRBD2 might be the D (6 bases). Germline-derived CDR1 and CDR2 are MNHEY and SVGAGI. The CDR3 runs 13 residues. V was trimmed by 6 bases and J by 7 bases, leaving 16 bases between them. DNA of the CDR3: TGTGCCAGCAGACCGAGGCAGGGAGGTGAGCAGTACTTC. Translating it yields CASRPRQGGEQYF.

V is TRBV6-4 and J is TRBJ2-1; TRBD2 matches at 10 bases. Germline V lookup: CDR1 MRHNA, CDR2 SNTAGT. V was pared by 5 bases and J by 5 bases, with 3 bases of the junction left unmatched. The CDR3 runs to 14 residues. Here the CDR3 DNA reads TGTGCCAGCAGTAGCGGGGGGGCCAACAATGAGCAGTTCTTC. Amino acids: CASSSGGANNEQFF.

Notes on this clone: The same CDR3 also results from other DNA sequences found in this sample. This chain joins TRBV6-5 and TRBJ1-1, with D tentatively TRBD1 (5 bases). V shed 3 bases and J shed 0 bases, with 11 bases lying between them. The CDR3 totals 15 residues. The germline V gene has CDR1 MNHEY and CDR2 SVGAGI. CDR3 coding DNA: TGTGCCAGCAGTTATAGTGGGGGGATGAACACTGAAGCTTTCTTT. It translates to CASSYSGGMNTEAFF.

This clone was counted only a few times. The chain uses TRBV25-1 and TRBJ1-5; no reliable D call. The CDR3 runs to 12 residues. With 4 bases removed from V and 3 bases from J, the gap between germline ends came to 4 bases. The germline CDR1 and CDR2 sequences are MGHDK and SYGVNS. The CDR3 nucleotides read TGTGCCAGCAGTGGATACAATCAGCCCCAGCATTTT. Protein product: CASSGYNQPQHF.

V gene TRBV13 combines with J gene TRBJ1-6, with 8 bases fitting TRBD1. V dropped 4 bases and J dropped 13; count of bases not matched to a gene: 12. This CDR3 spans 15 amino acids. Per germline, CDR1 PRHDT and CDR2 FYEKMQ (reference sequence). The CDR3 DNA reads TGTGCCAGCAGCTCGATGGACAGGGACTCACCTCCCCTCCACTTT. It yields the protein CASSSMDRDSPPLHF.

In regard to this clone: This sample also contains other DNA sequences that code for the same CDR3. The rearrangement joins TRBV7-9 to TRBJ1-1; D not resolved. The germline gives CDR1 SEHNR, CDR2 FQNEAQ (reference sequence). V lost 7 bases and J lost 5, with 11 bases in between. The CDR3 length is 12 residues. The CDR3, as DNA: TGTGCCAGCACCCTGGGTGGGACTGAAGCTTTCTTT. Its protein product is CASTLGGTEAFF.

The chain combines TRBV29-1 with TRBJ1-4, with 9 positions matching TRBD1. V dropped 7 bases and J dropped 8; count of bases not matched to a gene: 14. Germline CDR1 reads SQVTM; CDR2 reads ANQGSEA. The length of the CDR3 is 15 residues. CDR3 protein: CSGKGQGAFGEKLFF. The CDR3 region has the DNA TGCAGCGGAAAGGGACAGGGCGCTTTTGGAGAAAAACTGTTTTTT.

The V gene is TRBV27, the J gene TRBJ2-5, with 11 bases identical to TRBD1. The J call may be incorrect, as the DNA end agrees better with TRBJ2-7. In germline, CDR1 is MNHEY, CDR2 SMNVEV (reference sequence). The CDR3 is 14 amino acids. CDR3 nucleotides: TGTGCCAGCAGTCCGGACAGGGGGCCGTACGAGCAGTACTTC. This codes for CASSPDRGPYEQYF.

This clone was seen a handful of times. This rearrangement joins TRBV11-2 to TRBJ1-5, with D unclear. There are 14 residues in the CDR3. Germline V gene lookup returns CDR1 SGHAT and CDR2 FQNNGV. Between the trimmed V and J ends, which lost 1 base and 6 bases, there was a span of 10 bases. CDR3 sequence: CASSLGLSGQPQHF. The CDR3, as DNA: TGTGCCAGCAGCTTAGGCTTGTCGGGTCAGCCCCAGCATTTT.

This clone was detected only a few times. The rearrangement links TRBV28 to TRBJ2-3; D is possibly TRBD2 (6 bases). Trimming pared 2 bases from V and 2 bases from J, leaving 8 bases between. Germline CDR1 is MDHEN and CDR2 is SYDVKM. The CDR3 covers 14 residues. In DNA, the CDR3 is TGTGCCAGCAGTTTAGGAGGGGCCACAGATACGCAGTATTTT. Its protein product is CASSLGGATDTQYF. The full variable domain, in which reference TRBV28 and TRBJ2-3 provide the parts outside the CDR3, is DVKVTQSSRYLVKRTGEKVFLECVQDMDHENMFWYRQDPGLGLRLIYFSYDVKMKEKGDIPEGYSVSREKKERFSLILESASTNQTSMYLCASSLGGATDTQYFGPGTRLTVL.

The chain links TRBV4-1 to TRBJ1-2; D gene unclear. The CDR3 spans 14 residues. The germline V and J ends were trimmed by 0 bases and 2 bases, with 7 bases remaining between them. Germline CDR1 is MGHRA and CDR2 is YSYEKL. The CDR3 sequence: CASSQEGGNYGYTF. The DNA for the CDR3 is TGCGCCAGCAGCCAAGAGGGAGGAAACTATGGCTACACCTTC.

This clone was seen more than once but under ten times. The V gene is TRBV7-9, the J gene TRBJ2-3; D perhaps matches TRBD1 (5 bases). Trimming shortened V by 4 bases and J by 0 bases, and 8 bases separated the two germline ends. Germline V CDR1 and CDR2: SEHNR, FQNEAQ (reference sequence). This CDR3 has 14 amino acids. The DNA for the CDR3 is TGTGCCAGCAGCTCCCGACAGAGCACAGATACGCAGTATTTT. Residues: CASSSRQSTDTQYF.

The V and J genes are TRBV30 and TRBJ2-3, with TRBD2 identical over 10 bases. CDR3 length: 16 residues. V trimming: 2 bases; J trimming: 2 bases; junction bases outside the gene matches: 7. Germline V gene sequence: CDR1 GTSNPN, CDR2 SVGIG (reference sequence). CDR3 sequence (DNA): TGTGCCTGGAGTCAGGGGCTAGCGGGGGCCACAGATACGCAGTATTTT. Protein: CAWSQGLAGATDTQYF.

This clone was detected a few times. Other DNA variants within this sample encode the same CDR3. This chain uses TRBV30 with TRBJ2-1, with D unresolved. CDR1 is GTSNPN and CDR2 is SVGIG in the germline V gene (reference sequence). The ends were cut back, 0 bases at V and 5 bases at J, with 8 bases in the middle. CDR3 length: 13 residues. The CDR3 DNA reads TGTGCCTGGAGTGTCGGTAGTCACAATGAGCAGTTCTTC. It codes for CAWSVGSHNEQFF.

The chain employs TRBV11-3 and TRBJ2-3; no clear D gene. This CDR3 contains 12 residues. Germline CDR1 and CDR2: SGHNT and YENEEA. V was pared by 4 bases and J by 4 bases, with 6 bases between. As DNA, the CDR3 is TGTGCCAGCAGCTATAGCCCAGATACGCAGTATTTT. Amino acids: CASSYSPDTQYF.

This clone was detected only a few times. The chain carries TRBV2 and TRBJ1-2; D is unclear. Germline values: CDR1 SNHLY, CDR2 FYNNEI. CDR3 size: 14 residues. The V gene lost 5 bases and the J gene lost 4 bases, with 14 bases spanning the gap. The CDR3 loop reads CASSPQEVGYGYTF. CDR3 bases: TGTGCCAGCAGTCCCCAGGAGGTCGGCTATGGCTACACCTTC.

The rearrangement uses TRBV18 and TRBJ2-2; D is ambiguous. Germline V gives CDR1 KGHSH, CDR2 LQKENI. This CDR3 comprises 14 residues. V shed 1 base and J shed 8 bases, with 11 bases lying between them. CDR3 sequence: CASSPQATRGELFF. The CDR3 DNA reads TGTGCCAGCTCACCACAGGCAACGCGGGGGGAGCTGTTTTTT.

This sequence joins TRBV18 and TRBJ2-1, with 10 bases identical to TRBD2. After removal of 4 bases from V and 8 bases from J, the junction contained 8 bases not matched to a gene. From germline, CDR1 is KGHSH and CDR2 LQKENI. The CDR3 is 15 residues long. CDR3 in amino acids: CASSRTSGEGHEQFF. The CDR3, as DNA: TGTGCCAGCTCACGCACTAGCGGGGAGGGCCATGAGCAGTTCTTC.

The J gene is TRBJ1-2, the V gene TRBV14; D is undetermined. V dropped 1 base and J dropped 6 bases, with 9 bases sitting between them. The CDR3 contains 13 residues. Germline loops: CDR1 SGHDN, CDR2 FVKESK. In nucleotides, the CDR3 is TGTGCCAGCAGCCAAGGAACCGAAGATGGCTACACCTTC. It yields the protein CASSQGTEDGYTF.

A note on this clone: Other DNA sequences of this sample code for an identical CDR3. The chain is built from TRBV5-1 and TRBJ1-2; possibly TRBD1 for D (5 bases). The CDR3 contains 12 residues. CDR1 and CDR2 (germline): SGHRS, YFSETQ. Trimming left V 0 bases short and J 6 bases short, with 6 bases between. The CDR3 sequence is CASSLGGDGYTF. The CDR3 nucleotides are TGCGCCAGCAGCTTGGGAGGGGATGGCTACACCTTC.

This clone was picked up a small number of times. The J gene is TRBJ1-3, the V gene TRBV30; D is ambiguous. V shed 4 bases and J shed 3 bases, with 13 bases lying between them. The germline V gene encodes CDR1 GTSNPN and CDR2 SVGIG (reference sequence). CDR3 length: 14 residues. CDR3 sequence: CAWTLTMGGNTIYF. In DNA form, the CDR3 reads TGTGCCTGGACACTCACCATGGGTGGAAACACCATATATTTT.

The chain employs TRBV5-1 and TRBJ2-3, with D unclear. This CDR3 is built from 16 residues. Trimming removed 0 bases from V and 4 bases from J, with 15 bases in between. Germline V gene lookup returns CDR1 SGHRS and CDR2 YFSETQ. DNA of the CDR3: TGCGCCAGCAGCTTGGTAGTAGGCTCAGAATCAGATACGCAGTATTTT. Protein product: CASSLVVGSESDTQYF. The variable domain in full, with the rest retrieved from reference TRBV5-1 and TRBJ2-3, is KAGVTQTPRYLIKTRGQQVTLSCSPISGHRSVSWYQQTPGQGLQFLFEYFSETQRNKGNFPGRFSGRQFSNSRSEMNVSTLELGDSALYLCASSLVVGSESDTQYFGPGTRLTVL.

This clone was picked up a small number of times. This rearrangement joins TRBV19 to TRBJ2-4; D may be TRBD1 or TRBD2 (6 bases each). There are 14 residues in the CDR3. Per germline, CDR1 LNHDA and CDR2 SQIVND (reference sequence). Trimming took 3 bases from V and 7 from J, leaving 13 bases between them. CDR3 sequence: CASSISQGRNIQYF. For the CDR3, the DNA is TGTGCCAGTAGTATCAGTCAGGGGAGGAACATTCAGTACTTC.